This is a list of T cell receptor beta chains from one sample in a study of regulatory T cells in long-lasting Graves disease. TCRdb re-derived calls from the multiplex PCR reads in MiXCR, one entry per CDR3 protein. The data contain around 250,000 distinct CDR3 sequences, 18% of them singletons. A further study also used this sample, focusing on T cells in Graves' hyperthyroidism and ophthalmopathy.

Here the sequenced sample was peripheral blood mononuclear cells (PBMCs), taken at new diagnosis, from a patient treated with antithyroid drugs. Every receptor here comes from a young woman with Graves disease. The CDR3 runs from the conserved cysteine through the conserved F or W. The D gene is left open where the match is weak. Clone size, where shown, is once, few, many, or a class for clones that have expanded.

cdr3_aa,cdr3_nt,clone_size,v_call,j_call,d_call
CAGSLNGDTEAFF,TGTGCCGGCTCACTGAATGGGGACACTGAAGCTTTCTTT,NA,TRBV18,TRBJ1-1,NA
CASSFTGTRNEKLFF,TGTGCCAGCAGTTTCACCGGGACACGCAATGAAAAACTGTTTTTT,NA,TRBV2,TRBJ1-4,NA
CASSWTSGASDTQYF,TGCGCCAGCAGCTGGACTAGCGGGGCTTCGGATACGCAGTATTTT,many,TRBV5-1,TRBJ2-3,TRBD2
CASSKVGGQDEQFF,TGTGCCAGCAGTAAAGTAGGGGGGCAGGATGAGCAGTTCTTC,many,TRBV6-1,TRBJ2-1,NA
CASSSEGGAEGYTF,TGCGCCAGCAGCTCGGAGGGAGGGGCAGAAGGCTACACCTTC,many,TRBV5-1,TRBJ1-2,NA
CASSQTSGTYEQYF,TGTGCCAGCAGTCAGACTAGCGGGACCTACGAGCAGTACTTC,NA,TRBV12-3/TRBV12-4,TRBJ2-7,TRBD2
CASSLGREQYF,TGTGCCAGCAGTTTGGGACGCGAGCAGTACTTC,many,TRBV28,TRBJ2-7,NA
CASSTPSGEGEQFF,TGTGCCAGCAGCACGCCTAGCGGGGAGGGTGAGCAGTTCTTC,NA,TRBV7-3,TRBJ2-1,TRBD2
CASSQDQGVEGTEAFF,TGTGCCAGCAGCCAAGATCAGGGGGTCGAGGGAACTGAAGCTTTCTTT,few,TRBV4-2,TRBJ1-1,TRBD1
CASNGTANNEQFF,TGTGCCAGCAACGGGACAGCGAACAATGAGCAGTTCTTC,NA,TRBV7-3,TRBJ2-1,TRBD1
CATRNSYTEAFF,TGTGCCACCAGGAACAGCTACACTGAAGCTTTCTTT,few,TRBV12-3/TRBV12-4,TRBJ1-1,NA
CASSLSYQVSQPQHF,TGTGCCAGCAGCCTAAGTTATCAAGTGAGTCAGCCCCAGCATTTT,many,TRBV3-1,TRBJ1-5,NA
CSARAAGANVRTEAFF,TGCAGTGCTAGAGCCGCAGGGGCTAACGTGAGGACTGAAGCTTTCTTT,many,TRBV20-1,TRBJ1-1,NA
CASSNPRLSGSTIYF,TGTGCCAGTAGTAATCCGAGACTCTCTGGAAGCACCATATATTTT,NA,TRBV19,TRBJ1-3,NA
CASSLGSGSTYNEQFF,TGTGCCAGCAGCTTAGGATCCGGGAGCACCTACAATGAGCAGTTCTTC,many,TRBV7-9,TRBJ2-1,NA
CASSYSGGAGNQPQHF,TGTGCCAGCAGTTACTCAGGGGGCGCGGGCAATCAGCCCCAGCATTTT,many,TRBV6-5,TRBJ1-5,TRBD1
CASSYSPAGGFETQYF,TGTGCCAGCAGTTACTCACCAGCGGGGGGGTTCGAGACCCAGTACTTC,NA,TRBV6-9,TRBJ2-5,TRBD2
CAISEHMTGTEAFF,TGTGCCATCAGTGAACATATGACAGGCACTGAAGCTTTCTTT,many,TRBV10-3,TRBJ1-1,NA
CASRAGWGYTF,TGTGCCAGCAGGGCAGGGTGGGGCTACACCTTC,many,TRBV12-3/TRBV12-4,TRBJ1-2,NA
CASSTQGSGVISQPQHF,TGTGCCAGCTCAACACAGGGATCCGGCGTAATAAGTCAGCCCCAGCATTTT,many,TRBV18,TRBJ1-5,NA
CATSRGTGGEKLFF,TGTGCCACCAGCAGAGGCACAGGGGGTGAAAAACTGTTTTTT,many,TRBV15,TRBJ1-4,TRBD1
CASSLFRSGPLHF,TGTGCCAGCAGCTTATTTCGGTCTGGTCCCCTCCACTTT,many,TRBV7-2,TRBJ1-6,NA
CASSPRTDSSGANVLTF,TGTGCCAGCAGCCCTCGGACAGATAGCTCTGGGGCCAACGTCCTGACTTTC,NA,TRBV9,TRBJ2-6,NA
CASSVEYVSGELFF,TGTGCCAGCAGCGTCGAATATGTGTCCGGGGAGCTGTTTTTT,NA,TRBV9,TRBJ2-2,NA
CASSPEGAGNQPQHF,TGCGCCAGCAGCCCGGAAGGGGCCGGCAATCAGCCCCAGCATTTT,many,TRBV5-1,TRBJ1-5,NA
CASSPTGQNGYGYTF,TGTGCCAGCAGCCCGACAGGACAGAACGGCTATGGCTACACCTTC,many,TRBV6-1,TRBJ1-2,NA
CASSLGDISSGANVLTF,TGTGCCAGCAGTTTAGGGGACATCTCATCTGGGGCCAACGTCCTGACTTTC,few,TRBV12-3/TRBV12-4,TRBJ2-6,NA
CASSPLGGDFFYGYTF,TGCGCCAGCAGCCCGCTCGGTGGGGATTTTTTCTATGGCTACACCTTC,many,TRBV4-1,TRBJ1-2,NA
CASSRGYTEAFF,TGTGCCAGCAGTCGGGGGTACACTGAAGCTTTCTTT,many,TRBV11-2,TRBJ1-1,NA
CASSQDRSYGYTF,TGTGCCAGCAGCCAAGACAGGAGCTATGGCTACACCTTC,many,TRBV10-1,TRBJ1-2,NA
CASSVGKLGFDEQFF,TGTGCCAGCAGCGTAGGGAAACTAGGGTTCGATGAGCAGTTCTTC,many,TRBV9,TRBJ2-1,NA
CASSLGVGILNTEAFF,TGCGCCAGCAGCTTGGGGGTAGGGATTTTGAACACTGAAGCTTTCTTT,few,TRBV5-1,TRBJ1-1,NA
CASSSGLGSGNTIYF,TGTGCCAGCAGCTCAGGGTTAGGCTCTGGAAACACCATATATTTT,many,TRBV3-1,TRBJ1-3,NA
CASSADRGEEKLFF,TGTGCCAGCAGCGCCGACAGGGGAGAAGAAAAACTGTTTTTT,many,TRBV14,TRBJ1-4,TRBD1
CASSTWQGGEKLFF,TGTGCCAGCAGCACTTGGCAGGGGGGCGAAAAACTGTTTTTT,many,TRBV3-1,TRBJ1-4,TRBD1